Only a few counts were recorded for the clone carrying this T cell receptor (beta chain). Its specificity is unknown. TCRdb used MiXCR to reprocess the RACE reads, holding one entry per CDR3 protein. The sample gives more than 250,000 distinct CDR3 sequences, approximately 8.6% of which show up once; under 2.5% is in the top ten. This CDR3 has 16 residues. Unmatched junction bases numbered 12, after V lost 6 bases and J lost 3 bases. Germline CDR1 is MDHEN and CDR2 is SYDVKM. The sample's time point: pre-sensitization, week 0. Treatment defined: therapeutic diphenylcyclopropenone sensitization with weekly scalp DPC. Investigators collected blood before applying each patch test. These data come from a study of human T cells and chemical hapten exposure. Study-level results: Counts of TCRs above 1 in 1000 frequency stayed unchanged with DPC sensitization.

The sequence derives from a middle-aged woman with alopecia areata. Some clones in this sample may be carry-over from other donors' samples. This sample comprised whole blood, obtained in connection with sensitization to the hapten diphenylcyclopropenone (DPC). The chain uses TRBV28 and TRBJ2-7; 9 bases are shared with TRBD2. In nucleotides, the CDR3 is TGTGCCAGCAGCCTACTCGGCGCGGGAGGGTTCTACGAGCAGTACTTC. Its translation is CASSLLGAGGFYEQYF.